The 10 T cell receptor beta chains below come from one sample, sequenced in a study of identical twins. A single record per CDR3 protein comes from TCRdb applying MiXCR to the 5' RACE reads. This table holds 200,000 to 300,000 distinct CDR3 sequences, about 10% found once. The sample consisted of memory T cells sorted from blood. All receptors derive from a man aged 45-60 years in good health.

Many counts were recorded for this clonotype. The chain is built from TRBV6-1 and TRBJ1-5, with 8 bases identical to TRBD1. The ends lost 6 bases at V and 5 bases at J; junction bases unmatched: 3. Germline CDR1 and CDR2: MNHNS and SASEGT. The CDR3 has 13 residues. In nucleotides, the CDR3 is TGTGCCAGCAGGCTGACAGGGGATCAGCCCCAGCATTTT. This sequence encodes CASRLTGDQPQHF.

This clonotype was found many times. This chain joins TRBV6-2 or TRBV6-3 and TRBJ1-4; D remains ambiguous. V lost 4 bases to trimming and J lost 0 bases, with 12 bases between them. Germline V gives CDR1 MNHEY, CDR2 SVGEGT. CDR3 length: 16 residues. The CDR3 coding sequence is TGTGCCAGCAGTTCGGAAATGTTTACAACTAATGAAAAACTGTTTTTT. Translating gives CASSSEMFTTNEKLFF.

This clonotype was seen at least ten times. J is TRBJ2-1 and V is TRBV3-1, with D possibly matching TRBD1 (5 bases). Germline values: CDR1 LGHDT, CDR2 YNNKEL (reference sequence). V dropped 0 bases and J dropped 6 bases, with 9 bases sitting between them. The CDR3 has 14 amino acids. As DNA, the CDR3 is TGTGCCAGCAGCCAAGATGGCAGGGCCAATGAGCAGTTCTTC. This translates into CASSQDGRANEQFF.

The V gene is TRBV3-1, the J gene TRBJ2-2, with TRBD2 matching 13 bases. Germline V gives CDR1 LGHDT, CDR2 YNNKEL (reference sequence). J lost 6 bases, V lost 4 bases, and 5 bases had no gene match. The CDR3 runs 16 residues. The chain's CDR3 is CASSRGLAGESGELFF. The CDR3 DNA sequence: TGTGCCAGCAGCCGCGGACTAGCGGGGGAATCCGGGGAGCTGTTTTTT.

The chain uses TRBV7-7 and TRBJ2-5; TRBD1 matches 7 bases. V was pared by 4 bases and J by 1 base, with 9 bases of the junction left unmatched. CDR1 and CDR2 from the germline V gene are SSHAT and FNYEAQ (reference sequence). The CDR3 contains 16 residues. The CDR3 here is CASSSETGKFQETQYF. DNA for the CDR3: TGTGCCAGCAGCTCCGAGACAGGGAAATTCCAAGAGACCCAGTACTTC.

This clonotype was observed at least ten times. The rearrangement links TRBV5-1 to TRBJ2-2; 10 nucleotides line up with TRBD1. The CDR3 loop spans 15 amino acids. Germline assignment: CDR1 SGHRS and CDR2 YFSETQ. The V segment lost 4 bases and the J segment 3 bases; nucleotides outside the gene matches: 3. Written as DNA, the CDR3 is TGCGCCAGCAGCCGACAGGGGGCGGACACCGGGGAGCTGTTTTTT. Translation gives CASSRQGADTGELFF.

This clonotype has ten or more counts. The chain links TRBV20-1 to TRBJ1-2; tentative D call: TRBD1 (5 bases). CDR1 DFQATT and CDR2 SNEGSKA come from the germline V gene (reference sequence). The CDR3 consists of 15 residues. Deletions cut 3 bases from V and 7 bases from J, with 21 bases between. The CDR3 reads CSARSQGDGETGYTF. CDR3 bases: TGCAGTGCTAGGTCCCAGGGCGACGGGGAGACTGGCTACACCTTC.

This clonotype showed up many times. J is TRBJ2-1 and V is TRBV5-1, with D possibly TRBD2 on 6 matching bases. Germline CDR1 reads SGHRS; CDR2 reads YFSETQ. This CDR3 is built from 15 residues. V gave up 6 bases and J gave up 0 bases, with 13 bases separating them. CDR3 sequence reads: CASTLAVSSYNEQFF. CDR3 DNA sequence: TGCGCCAGCACCTTAGCGGTAAGCTCCTACAATGAGCAGTTCTTC.

The chain is built from TRBV6-1 and TRBJ2-7, with 8 bases matching TRBD2. J lost 4 bases, V lost 7 bases, and 12 bases had no gene match. CDR1 and CDR2 (germline): MNHNS, SASEGT. The CDR3 totals 15 residues. As DNA, the CDR3 is TGTGCCAGCACTCAGAGCGGGGGTCGATTTTACGAGCAGTACTTC. Translated, it gives CASTQSGGRFYEQYF.

This clonotype has at least ten counts. The rearrangement joins TRBV3-1 to TRBJ2-3; TRBD2 is a possible D gene (5 bases). The CDR3 sequence is 12 residues long. Trimming stripped 1 base from V and 8 bases from J, with 7 bases between. CDR1 and CDR2 (germline): LGHDT, YNNKEL (reference sequence). CDR3 region: CASSQVAGTQYF. The CDR3 coding sequence is TGTGCCAGCAGCCAAGTCGCGGGTACGCAGTATTTT.